These 24 T cell receptor beta chains came from one sample sequenced in a study of CD8 T cells in ankylosing spondylitis. TCRdb analysed the 5' RACE reads with MiXCR anew, one entry per CDR3 protein. The sample has some 350,000 distinct CDR3 sequences, roughly 14% seen once. The source material was blood, either unsorted or a sorted T cell fraction (not recorded which). These receptors came from a male donor with ankylosing spondylitis or in good health (not recorded which).

This clonotype turned up a few times. The V and J genes are TRBV7-2 and TRBJ2-7, with 7 nucleotides matching TRBD2. CDR3 size: 15 residues. Germline loops: CDR1 SGHTA, CDR2 FQGNSA. J was trimmed by 2 bases and V by 1 base; bases with no gene match: 5. CDR3 DNA: TGTGCCAGCAGCTTAGGTCCTAGCGGCCCCTACGAGCAGTACTTC. This encodes CASSLGPSGPYEQYF.

The CDR3 DNA is TGTGCCAGCAGTCCCACAGGGCTTCCAAGTGGCTACACCTTC. It translates to CASSPTGLPSGYTF. The chain is built from TRBV28 and TRBJ1-2, with a tentative D call TRBD1 (6 bases). V lost 5 bases and J 7 bases, leaving 17 bases between the germline ends. The germline CDR1 and CDR2 sequences are MDHEN and SYDVKM. The CDR3 runs 14 residues.

CDR3 in amino acids: CASSSTPSGQFF. In nucleotides, the CDR3 is TGTGCCAGCAGCTCGACTCCTTCAGGGCAGTTCTTC. The chain has TRBV11-2 and TRBJ2-1; D unclear. This CDR3 has 12 amino acids. Germline-derived CDR1 and CDR2 are SGHAT and FQNNGV. Trimming took 4 bases from V and 12 from J, leaving 13 bases between them. The whole variable domain, remainder taken from reference TRBV11-2 and TRBJ2-1, is EAGVAQSPRYKIIEKRQSVAFWCNPISGHATLYWYQQILGQGPKLLIQFQNNGVVDDSQLPKDRFSAERLKGVDSTLKIQPAKLEDSAVYLCASSSTPSGQFFGPGTRLTVL.

This clonotype was seen many times. The chain employs TRBV27 and TRBJ2-2; TRBD2 matches at 12 bases. Trimming at V came to 5 bases and at J to 6 bases, leaving 7 bases not matched to a gene. Germline V gene sequence: CDR1 MNHEY, CDR2 SMNVEV (reference sequence). This CDR3 has 16 amino acids. CDR3 region: CASSPRLAGESGELFF. Written as DNA, the CDR3 is TGTGCCAGCAGTCCAAGACTAGCGGGAGAGTCCGGGGAGCTGTTTTTT.

There are a few counts of this clonotype. The chain joins TRBV24-1 to TRBJ2-1, with D hard to call. Trimming took off 2 bases at V and 0 bases at J, with 16 bases between the two ends. The CDR3 consists of 18 residues. Per germline, CDR1 KGHDR and CDR2 SFDVKD. This CDR3 is CATSDYYDTSSSYNEQFF. As DNA, the CDR3 is TGTGCCACCAGTGATTACTACGACACTTCAAGCTCCTACAATGAGCAGTTCTTC.

At least ten counts were recorded for this clonotype. The rearrangement links TRBV5-1 to TRBJ1-2, with TRBD1 as a possible D gene (5 bases). The germline V and J ends were trimmed by 4 bases and 2 bases, with 9 bases remaining between them. CDR1 and CDR2 (germline): SGHRS, YFSETQ. The CDR3 runs 13 residues. The CDR3 region is CASSPTENYGYTF. The DNA for the CDR3 is TGCGCCAGCAGCCCGACAGAGAACTATGGCTACACCTTC. Using reference TRBV5-1 and TRBJ1-2 for the parts outside the CDR3, the full variable domain is KAGVTQTPRYLIKTRGQQVTLSCSPISGHRSVSWYQQTPGQGLQFLFEYFSETQRNKGNFPGRFSGRQFSNSRSEMNVSTLELGDSALYLCASSPTENYGYTFGSGTRLTVV.

The sample holds one count of this clonotype. This chain connects TRBV5-1 to TRBJ2-7, with TRBD1 matching over 9 bases. The CDR3 runs 16 residues. Trimming took 5 bases from V and 2 from J; bases not matched to a gene: 11. CDR1 and CDR2 (germline): SGHRS, YFSETQ. CDR3 sequence (DNA): TGCGCCAGCAGTCGCGCCGGGACAGGGATTACCTACGAGCAGTACTTC. It is translated as CASSRAGTGITYEQYF.

This clonotype showed up just a few times. V and J are TRBV5-5 and TRBJ2-7, with D possibly TRBD2 on 5 matching bases. This CDR3 contains 15 residues. From germline, CDR1 is SGHKS and CDR2 YYEKEE (reference sequence). V was shortened by 4 bases and J by 7 bases, with 21 bases between the two germline ends. CDR3 in DNA: TGTGCCAGCAGCAAAGGGAGCGGTGAAGGTGGTGAGCAGTACTTC. This encodes CASSKGSGEGGEQYF.

This clonotype was seen repeatedly, ten times or more. The chain joins TRBV2 to TRBJ1-2; 8 bases fit TRBD1. With 7 bases clipped from V and 5 bases from J, the junction kept 12 bases outside the gene matches. CDR3 length: 15 amino acids. Germline V gene sequence: CDR1 SNHLY, CDR2 FYNNEI. CDR3 amino acids: CASTPGTGGGYGYTF. As DNA, the CDR3 is TGTGCCAGCACCCCCGGCACAGGGGGGGGTTATGGCTACACCTTC.

The gene calls are TRBV27 and TRBJ1-6; 9 bases line up with TRBD1. With V trimmed by 1 base and J by 9 bases, 1 base remained unmatched. The V gene's germline CDR1 is MNHEY and CDR2 SMNVEV (reference sequence). This CDR3 comprises 14 residues. DNA of the CDR3: TGTGCCAGCAGTTTATGGGACAGGGCTTCACCCCTCCACTTT. It encodes CASSLWDRASPLHF.

Only a few counts were recorded for this clonotype. The chain combines TRBV18 with TRBJ1-5; D is unresolved. The CDR3 has 13 amino acids. Trimming removed 3 bases at V and 3 bases at J, with 6 bases between. Germline CDR1 reads KGHSH; CDR2 reads LQKENI. The CDR3 here is CASSPTVNQPQHF. CDR3 sequence (DNA): TGTGCCAGCTCACCCACGGTCAATCAGCCCCAGCATTTT.

In its sample, this clonotype was seen a few times. The chain is built from TRBV27 and TRBJ1-2; a possible D gene is TRBD1 (6 bases). The CDR3 covers 16 residues. V shed 5 bases and J shed 0 bases, with 16 bases lying between them. CDR1 is MNHEY, CDR2 SMNVEV, per germline (reference sequence). The DNA of the CDR3 is TGTGCCAGCAGTGCCCGGGGCAGGGGAGCTAACTATGGCTACACCTTC. Translation: CASSARGRGANYGYTF.

This clonotype came up a few times. The chain recombines TRBV7-9 with TRBJ1-2; TRBD1 might be the D (6 bases). Trimming left V 5 bases short and J 3 bases short, with 13 bases between. CDR1 is SEHNR, CDR2 FQNEAQ, per germline (reference sequence). There are 14 residues in the CDR3. CDR3: CASSTRTGYYGYTF. CDR3 bases: TGTGCCAGCAGCACGAGAACAGGGTACTATGGCTACACCTTC.

This clonotype was detected a few times. The genes are TRBV4-2 and TRBJ2-2; 8 nucleotides align to TRBD2. The CDR3 is made up of 17 amino acids. V shed 0 bases, J shed 0 bases, and the junction held 3 bases outside the gene matches. The germline V gene has CDR1 LGHNA and CDR2 YNFKEQ. The CDR3 is CASSQETSVANTGELFF. The CDR3 nucleotides are TGTGCCAGCAGCCAAGAGACTAGCGTTGCGAACACCGGGGAGCTGTTTTTT.

The rearrangement joins TRBV11-2 to TRBJ2-2; 8 bases are shared with TRBD1. The V gene end was trimmed by 4 bases and the J gene end by 1 base; junction bases not matched to a gene: 5. CDR1 is SGHAT, CDR2 FQNNGV, per germline. This CDR3 has 16 amino acids. Here the CDR3 reads CASSSLGQENTGELFF. CDR3 DNA: TGTGCCAGCAGCTCGTTGGGACAGGAGAACACCGGGGAGCTGTTTTTT. Filled out from reference TRBV11-2 and TRBJ2-2, the complete variable domain reads EAGVAQSPRYKIIEKRQSVAFWCNPISGHATLYWYQQILGQGPKLLIQFQNNGVVDDSQLPKDRFSAERLKGVDSTLKIQPAKLEDSAVYLCASSSLGQENTGELFFGEGSRLTVL.

This clonotype was seen ten or more times. CDR3 DNA: TGTGCCAGCAGCCAAGCTCCGACTCACTCCTACGAGCAGTACTTC. As protein: CASSQAPTHSYEQYF. The chain couples TRBV3-1 to TRBJ2-7, with D unclear. From germline, CDR1 is LGHDT and CDR2 YNNKEL (reference sequence). This CDR3 comprises 15 residues. V lost 1 base and J lost 0, with 10 bases in between.

This clonotype was recorded at least ten times. V is TRBV3-1 and J is TRBJ1-2, with D possibly matching TRBD1 (5 bases). CDR3 length equals 14 residues. The germline gives CDR1 LGHDT, CDR2 YNNKEL (reference sequence). Trimming removed 4 bases from V and 3 bases from J, with 12 bases in between. CDR3 sequence reads: CASSPLRGDYGYTF. The CDR3 nucleotides read TGTGCCAGCAGCCCCCTCCGGGGGGACTATGGCTACACCTTC.

The chain employs TRBV20-1 and TRBJ1-6, with D possibly matching TRBD1 (5 bases). Germline V gene sequence: CDR1 DFQATT, CDR2 SNEGSKA (reference sequence). This CDR3 comprises 14 residues. V dropped 6 bases and J dropped 7 bases, with 16 bases sitting between them. CDR3 coding DNA: TGCAGTGCCAATACCGGGACGCAAAATTCACCCCTCCACTTT. Translated, it gives CSANTGTQNSPLHF.

In this sample, this clonotype turned up many times. The gene calls are TRBV5-1 and TRBJ1-3, with a weak D call TRBD1 (5 bases). V lost 6 bases, J lost 7 bases, and 8 bases lay in between. Germline V gene sequence: CDR1 SGHRS, CDR2 YFSETQ. The CDR3 length is 11 residues. The CDR3 loop reads CASMEGNTIYF. The CDR3 DNA reads TGCGCCAGCATGGAGGGGAACACCATATATTTT.

The V and J genes are TRBV28 and TRBJ2-1; D is perhaps TRBD1 or TRBD2 (5 bases each). Germline CDR1 reads MDHEN; CDR2 reads SYDVKM. V was trimmed by 6 bases and J by 6 bases, leaving 9 bases between them. This CDR3 spans 12 amino acids. In nucleotides, the CDR3 is TGTGCCAGCAGGTCGGGACGCAATGAGCAGTTCTTC. Translating gives CASRSGRNEQFF.

The V and J genes are TRBV7-9 and TRBJ2-1, with a weak D call TRBD1 (5 bases). The V gene lost 1 base and the J gene lost 2 bases, with 9 bases spanning the gap. The CDR3 sequence is 15 residues long. In germline, CDR1 is SEHNR, CDR2 FQNEAQ (reference sequence). CDR3 region: CASSLGGPTYNEQFF. CDR3 in DNA: TGTGCCAGCAGCTTAGGGGGCCCCACCTACAATGAGCAGTTCTTC.

As to this clonotype: The junction departs from the called germline gene at one end, perhaps through a read error. The rearrangement uses TRBV5-1 and TRBJ1-2; no clear D gene. Germline values: CDR1 SGHRS, CDR2 YFSETQ. This CDR3 spans 13 amino acids. The CDR3 bases are TGCGCCAGCAGTTTGGAGGCGGGCTATGGCTACACCTTC. Protein product: CASSLEAGYGYTF.

This chain links TRBV15 with TRBJ1-1; no firm D call. This CDR3 spans 13 amino acids. Germline loops: CDR1 LNHNV, CDR2 YYDKDF (reference sequence). The ends were cut back, 0 bases at V and 3 bases at J, with 5 bases in the middle. CDR3 sequence reads: CATSRDRDTEAFF. The DNA of the CDR3 is TGTGCCACCAGCAGAGATCGTGACACTGAAGCTTTCTTT.

This clonotype was detected a few times. J is TRBJ2-5 and V is TRBV7-2, with 12 bases lining up with TRBD2. CDR3 length: 16 residues. Germline values: CDR1 SGHTA, CDR2 FQGNSA. V lost 3 bases and J lost 4; bases outside the gene matches: 6. DNA for the CDR3: TGTGCCAGCAGCTTCCGACTAGCGGGAGAACGAGAGACCCAGTACTTC. Its translation: CASSFRLAGERETQYF.